This T cell receptor (beta chain) originates from a study of spatial heterogeneity in lung cancer. The ends were cut back, 6 bases at V and 4 bases at J, with 14 bases in the middle. Germline CDR1 is SQVTM and CDR2 is ANQGSEA. The CDR3 runs to 13 residues. Sample time point: blood at routine non-recurrence follow-up after resection. TCRs were sequenced from unsorted whole RNA of tumor, nontumor lung or PBMC. TCRdb independently ran MiXCR on the 5' RACE reads; one entry per CDR3 protein. The sample carries about 23,000 distinct CDR3 sequences, 9% to 10% recorded once. The TCR comes from a male donor with early-stage non-small cell lung cancer. The chain uses TRBV29-1 and TRBJ2-3, with TRBD2 as a possible D gene (6 bases). The sequences come from PBMCs, collected at follow-up. CDR3 nucleotides: TGCAGCGTCCGGGGGTTTCGGGCAGATACGCAGTATTTT. Encoded protein: CSVRGFRADTQYF.